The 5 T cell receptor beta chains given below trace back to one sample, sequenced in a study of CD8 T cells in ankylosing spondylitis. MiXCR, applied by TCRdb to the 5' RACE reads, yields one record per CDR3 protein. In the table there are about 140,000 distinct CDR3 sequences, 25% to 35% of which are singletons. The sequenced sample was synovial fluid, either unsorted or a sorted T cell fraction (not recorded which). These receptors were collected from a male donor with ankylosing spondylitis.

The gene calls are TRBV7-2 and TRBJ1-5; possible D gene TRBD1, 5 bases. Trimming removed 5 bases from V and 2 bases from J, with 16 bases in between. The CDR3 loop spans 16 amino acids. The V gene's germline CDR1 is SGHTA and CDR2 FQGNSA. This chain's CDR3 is CASSPVRGVGNQPQHF. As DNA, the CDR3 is TGTGCCAGCAGCCCTGTGAGGGGCGTGGGCAATCAGCCCCAGCATTTT.

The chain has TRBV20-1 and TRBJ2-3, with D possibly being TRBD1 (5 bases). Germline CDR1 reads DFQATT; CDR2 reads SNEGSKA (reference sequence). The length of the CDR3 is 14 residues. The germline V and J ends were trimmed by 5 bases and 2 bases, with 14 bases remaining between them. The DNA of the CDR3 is TGCAGTGCTCCACAGGATACCTCCACAGATACGCAGTATTTT. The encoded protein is CSAPQDTSTDTQYF.

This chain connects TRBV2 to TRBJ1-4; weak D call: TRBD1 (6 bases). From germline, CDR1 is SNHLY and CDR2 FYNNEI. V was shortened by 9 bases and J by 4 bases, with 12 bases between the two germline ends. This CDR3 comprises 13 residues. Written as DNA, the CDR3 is TGTGCCAGTCGAGACAGGTTTAATGAAAAACTGTTTTTT. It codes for CASRDRFNEKLFF.

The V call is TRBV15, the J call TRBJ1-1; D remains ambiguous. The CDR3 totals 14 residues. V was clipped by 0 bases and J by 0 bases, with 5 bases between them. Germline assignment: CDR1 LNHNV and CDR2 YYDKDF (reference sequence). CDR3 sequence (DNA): TGTGCCACCAGCAGAGATAGGGTGAACACTGAAGCTTTCTTT. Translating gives CATSRDRVNTEAFF.

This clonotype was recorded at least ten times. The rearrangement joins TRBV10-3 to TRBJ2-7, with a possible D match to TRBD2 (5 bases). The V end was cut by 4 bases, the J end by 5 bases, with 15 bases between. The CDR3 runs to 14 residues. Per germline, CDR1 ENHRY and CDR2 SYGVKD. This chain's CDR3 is CAISVARDGDEQYF. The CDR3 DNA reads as TGTGCCATCAGTGTCGCCCGGGATGGCGACGAGCAGTACTTC.